Following are 20 T cell receptor beta chains from one sample sequenced in a study of blood T cell repertoires in COVID-19. Only in-frame clones appear in the TCRdb table, and some are missing; sequencing was by immunoSEQ multiplex PCR. The sample carries 300,000 to 350,000 clones, around 91% recorded once. Sequencing used peripheral blood. These TCRs come from a woman in her late teens or twenties who had recovered from COVID-19.

The chain recombines TRBV9 with TRBJ1-4; D may be TRBD1 (5 bases). Germline CDR1 SGDLS, CDR2 YYNGEE. This CDR3 has 16 residues. Trimming cost V 4 bases and J 2 bases, with 15 bases left between them. CDR3 DNA: TGTGCCAGCAGCCCGTGGGGGGGTAAGACTAATGAAAAACTGTTTTTT. Protein: CASSPWGGKTNEKLFF.

The V gene is TRBV28, the J gene TRBJ2-2; 12 positions match TRBD2. The CDR3 contains 17 residues. Germline V gene sequence: CDR1 MDHEN, CDR2 SYDVKM. J was trimmed by 6 bases and V by 1 base; bases with no gene match: 6. DNA for the CDR3: TGTGCCAGCAGTTTATCCAGACTAGCGGGAGCGGCCGGGGAGCTGTTTTTT. Encoded protein: CASSLSRLAGAAGELFF.

This chain uses TRBV7-9 with TRBJ1-3; TRBD1 might be the D (6 bases). The CDR3 totals 16 residues. The V gene's germline CDR1 is SEHNR and CDR2 FQNEAQ (reference sequence). V was shortened by 5 bases and J by 0 bases, with 14 bases between the two germline ends. CDR3 sequence (DNA): TGTGCCAGCAGCCCCGCGGACAGAGTCTCTGGAAACACCATATATTTT. Translated, it gives CASSPADRVSGNTIYF.

V and J are TRBV30 and TRBJ1-1; D gene uncertain. Trimming took off 0 bases at V and 11 bases at J, with 16 bases between the two ends. There are 13 residues in the CDR3. Germline assignment: CDR1 GTSNPN and CDR2 SVGIG (reference sequence). The CDR3 DNA is TGTGCCTGGAGTGTGAAATTCCTGGCGGGCGCTTTCTTT. This translates into CAWSVKFLAGAFF.

The chain links TRBV29-1 to TRBJ2-7; the match to TRBD2 covers 7 bases. With 8 bases clipped from V and 1 base from J, the junction kept 14 bases outside the gene matches. CDR1 is SQVTM and CDR2 is ANQGSEA in the germline V gene. The CDR3 is made up of 15 amino acids. The CDR3 DNA is TGCAGCATCCATTTAGGCGGGAGTGGGTCCTACGAGCAGTACGTC. Its translation is CSIHLGGSGSYEQYV.

The gene calls are TRBV30 and TRBJ1-2; 8 nucleotides line up with TRBD1. Germline trimming cut 0 bases from V and 8 bases from J; bases unmatched to any gene: 11. Germline V lookup: CDR1 GTSNPN, CDR2 SVGIG (reference sequence). The CDR3 runs 15 residues. The CDR3, as DNA: TGTGCCTGGAGTGTACCCTGGGACAGGTTGTGGGGCTACACCTTC. It is translated as CAWSVPWDRLWGYTF.

The CDR3 DNA follows: TGTGCCACCAGTGATCCCCGGGTGTACGCGGCGTTCTTC. This gives the protein CATSDPRVYAAFF. The chain employs TRBV24-1 and TRBJ2-1; D uncertain. The germline gives CDR1 KGHDR, CDR2 SFDVKD. The CDR3 extends over 13 amino acids. Trimming pared 3 bases from V and 15 bases from J, leaving 17 bases between.

This rearrangement joins TRBV20-1 to TRBJ1-1, with D perhaps matching TRBD1 (5 bases). The germline V gene encodes CDR1 DFQATT and CDR2 SNEGSKA (reference sequence). V was cut by 7 bases and J by 5 bases, with 8 bases left in between. The CDR3 is made up of 10 amino acids. The CDR3 region has the DNA TGCAGTGTCCGGGGGACTGAAGCTTTCTTT. This encodes CSVRGTEAFF.

The V call is TRBV5-1, the J call TRBJ1-2, with 8 bases fitting TRBD1. V was pared by 3 bases and J by 8 bases, with 12 bases of the junction left unmatched. Germline lookup yields CDR1 SGHRS and CDR2 YFSETQ. CDR3 size: 15 residues. CDR3 region: CASSSSPGTGEGYTF. Here the CDR3 DNA reads TGCGCCAGCAGCTCTTCTCCCGGGACAGGTGAAGGCTACACCTTC.

This chain links TRBV11-3 with TRBJ2-3; TRBD1 might be the D (5 bases). Looked up from germline, CDR1 is SGHNT and CDR2 is YENEEA. This CDR3 is 14 amino acids long. V shed 5 bases and J shed 4 bases, with 13 bases lying between them. In DNA, the CDR3 is TGTGCCAGCAGCGATCAGGGATCCCCAGATACGCAGTATTTT. This encodes CASSDQGSPDTQYF.

This clone was picked up one time. The chain couples TRBV10-1 to TRBJ2-5; 10 positions agree with TRBD2. Trimming at V came to 0 bases and at J to 5 bases, leaving 6 bases not matched to a gene. The V gene's germline CDR1 is WNHNN and CDR2 SYGVQD (reference sequence). The CDR3 extends over 16 amino acids. CDR3 nucleotide sequence: TGCGCCAGCAGTGAGTCCCCAGCGGGAGGGCCGGAGACCCAGTACTTC. Translation gives CASSESPAGGPETQYF.

The V call is TRBV29-1, the J call TRBJ2-3; no clear D gene. Germline CDR1 is SQVTM and CDR2 is ANQGSEA. Trimming removed 4 bases at V and 1 base at J, with 6 bases between. The CDR3 totals 12 residues. The CDR3 sequence: CSVGSGTDTQYF. The CDR3 DNA is TGCAGCGTTGGTTCTGGCACAGATACGCAGTATTTT.

J is TRBJ1-3 and V is TRBV6-2 or TRBV6-3; TRBD1 is a possible D gene (6 bases). From germline, CDR1 is MNHEY and CDR2 SVGEGT. The CDR3 consists of 16 residues. V lost 5 bases and J lost 0, with 14 bases in between. Here the CDR3 DNA reads TGTGCCAGCAGTGGACAAGGACAGCGCTCTGGAAACACCATATATTTT. This translates into CASSGQGQRSGNTIYF.

This chain uses TRBV30 with TRBJ2-2; TRBD1 matches 7 bases. The junction had 4 bases not matched to a gene; V was cut back by 0 bases and J by 0 bases. Germline V gene data show CDR1 as GTSNPN and CDR2 as SVGIG (reference sequence). This CDR3 has 16 residues. CDR3 nucleotide sequence: TGTGCCTGGAGTGTATTTGGGACAGCGAACACCGGGGAGCTGTTTTTT. It translates to CAWSVFGTANTGELFF.

J is TRBJ1-1 and V is TRBV5-1; D call uncertain. This CDR3 region has 14 residues. V shed 0 bases and J shed 1 base, with 7 bases lying between them. The germline V gene encodes CDR1 SGHRS and CDR2 YFSETQ. This CDR3 reads CASSLEYGNTEAFF. The CDR3 nucleotides read TGCGCCAGCAGCTTGGAGTACGGGAACACTGAAGCTTTCTTT. The full variable domain, with the rest looked up from reference TRBV5-1 and TRBJ1-1, is KAGVTQTPRYLIKTRGQQVTLSCSPISGHRSVSWYQQTPGQGLQFLFEYFSETQRNKGNFPGRFSGRQFSNSRSEMNVSTLELGDSALYLCASSLEYGNTEAFFGQGTRLTVV.

The chain uses TRBV5-1 and TRBJ2-2; 7 positions agree with TRBD2. Germline V gene lookup returns CDR1 SGHRS and CDR2 YFSETQ. This CDR3 is 15 amino acids long. The junction had 4 bases not matched to a gene; V was cut back by 4 bases and J by 1 base. As DNA, the CDR3 is TGCGCCAGCAGCGGGGAGGGGCTGAACACCGGGGAGCTGTTTTTT. Protein sequence: CASSGEGLNTGELFF.

This clone was seen only once. The V and J genes are TRBV3-1 (or the pseudogene TRBV3-2) and TRBJ1-4, with D uncertain. The CDR3 consists of 15 residues. Deletions cut 0 bases from V and 2 bases from J, with 7 bases between. The V gene's germline CDR1 is LGHDT and CDR2 YNNKEL (reference sequence). CDR3 protein: CASSQERRTNEKLFF. The DNA of the CDR3 is TGTGCCAGCAGCCAAGAAAGGAGGACTAATGAAAAACTGTTTTTT.

The CDR3 nucleotides read TGTGCCAGCAGCTTTACTACCGGGACTACGCAGTTCTTC. Its translation: CASSFTTGTTQFF. This chain links TRBV5-6 with TRBJ2-1; 7 nucleotides align to TRBD2. After removal of 2 bases from V and 12 bases from J, the junction contained 8 bases not matched to a gene. Germline assignment: CDR1 SGHDT and CDR2 YYEEEE. This CDR3 has 13 amino acids.

V is TRBV7-9 and J is TRBJ1-1; 8 bases align to TRBD1. The CDR3 runs to 14 residues. Losses at the gene ends were 5 bases for V and 8 bases for J; bases not matched to a gene: 10. Per the germline V gene, CDR1 is SEHNR and CDR2 is FQNEAQ (reference sequence). The CDR3 bases are TGTGCCAGCAGCCAGGGTCGACAGGGGAACGAAGCTTTCTTT. Translation: CASSQGRQGNEAFF.

The rearrangement links TRBV25-1 to TRBJ1-1, with D perhaps TRBD1 (6 bases). This CDR3 has 16 residues. Germline V gene sequence: CDR1 MGHDK, CDR2 SYGVNS. V lost 10 bases to trimming and J lost 0 bases, with 21 bases between them. CDR3 DNA: TGTGCCACCCAGACCTCGGACAGAGTTATGAACACTGAAGCTTTCTTT. Protein product: CATQTSDRVMNTEAFF. Supplemented by reference TRBV25-1 and TRBJ1-1, the full variable domain reads EADIYQTPRYLVIGTGKKITLECSQTMGHDKMYWYQQDPGMELHLIHYSYGVNSTEKGDLSSESTVSRIRTEHFPLTLESARPSHTSQYLCATQTSDRVMNTEAFFGQGTRLTVV.